This T cell receptor (beta chain) was identified during a study of shared clonotypes between healthy human individuals. Sequencing used immunoSEQ multiplex PCR; TCRdb keeps in-frame clones, though not all of them. The sample records hundreds of thousands of clones, about 96% being singletons. CD8 cells regarded as naive lacked CD45RO, were positively chosen for CCR7, and omitted terminally differentiated effector memory CD45RA+ cells. V was clipped by 2 bases and J by 3 bases, with 16 bases between them. The CDR3 sequence is 16 residues long. Germline V gene lookup returns CDR1 MNHEY and CDR2 SMNVEV (reference sequence).

This clonotype originated in a young woman in good health. This rearrangement joins TRBV27 to TRBJ1-1; D is possibly TRBD1 (6 bases). Sequences were obtained from naive CD8+ T cells sorted from blood. This CDR3 reads CASSLVGGGKYTEAFF. The CDR3 region has the DNA TGTGCCAGCAGTTTAGTAGGGGGGGGGAAGTACACTGAAGCTTTCTTT.